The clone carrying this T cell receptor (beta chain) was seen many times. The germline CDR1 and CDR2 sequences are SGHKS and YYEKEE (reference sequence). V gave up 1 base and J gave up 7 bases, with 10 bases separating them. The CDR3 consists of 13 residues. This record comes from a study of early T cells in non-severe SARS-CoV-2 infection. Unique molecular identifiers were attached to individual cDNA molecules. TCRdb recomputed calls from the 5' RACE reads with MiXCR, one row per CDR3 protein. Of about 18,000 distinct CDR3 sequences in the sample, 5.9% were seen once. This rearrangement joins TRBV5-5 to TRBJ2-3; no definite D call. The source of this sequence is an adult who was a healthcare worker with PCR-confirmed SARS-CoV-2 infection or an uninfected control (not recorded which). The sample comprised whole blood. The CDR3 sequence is CASSLYRSNTQYF. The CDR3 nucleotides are TGTGCCAGCAGCTTGTACCGTTCGAATACGCAGTATTTT.